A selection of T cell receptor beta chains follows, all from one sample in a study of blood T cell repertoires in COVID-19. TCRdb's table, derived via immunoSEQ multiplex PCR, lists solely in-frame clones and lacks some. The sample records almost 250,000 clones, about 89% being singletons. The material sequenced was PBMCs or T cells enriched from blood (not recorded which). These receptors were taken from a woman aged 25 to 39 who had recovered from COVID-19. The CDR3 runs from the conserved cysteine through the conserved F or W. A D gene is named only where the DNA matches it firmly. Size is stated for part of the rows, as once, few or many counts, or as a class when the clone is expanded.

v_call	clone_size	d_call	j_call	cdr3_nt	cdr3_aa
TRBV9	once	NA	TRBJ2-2	TGTGCCAGCAGCGTAGGGCCAGGAGGGACCGGGGAGCTGTTTTTT	CASSVGPGGTGELFF
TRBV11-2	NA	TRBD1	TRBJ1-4	TGTGCCAGCAGCTCCCCACCAGGGGGCCAAACTAATGAAAAACTGTTTTTT	CASSSPPGGQTNEKLFF
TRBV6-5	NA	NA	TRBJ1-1	TGTGCCAGCAGACCCCAGGGGTTCTCGAACACTGAAGCTTTCTTT	CASRPQGFSNTEAFF
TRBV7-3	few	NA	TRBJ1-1	TGTGCCAGCAGCTTAACGAGACAGCAGAACACTGAAGCTTTCTTT	CASSLTRQQNTEAFF
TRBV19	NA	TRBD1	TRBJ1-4	TGTGCCAGTAGTATGGACAGGGCAACTAATGAAAAACTGTTTTTT	CASSMDRATNEKLFF
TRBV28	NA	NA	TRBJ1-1	TGTGCCAGCAGTTCCACAGGGAGAGGAGCTTTCTTT	CASSSTGRGAFF
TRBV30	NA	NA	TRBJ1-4	TGTGCCTGGAGTGACGGGAGGCGGAATGAAAAACTGTTTTTT	CAWSDGRRNEKLFF
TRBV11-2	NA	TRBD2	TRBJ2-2	TGTGCCAGCAGCTTGAGCGGGAGGTCGAACACCGGGGAGCTGTTTTTT	CASSLSGRSNTGELFF
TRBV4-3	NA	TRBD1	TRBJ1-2	TGCGCCAGCAGCCAAGATCCGACAGGGGATGGAAACTATGGCTACACCTTC	CASSQDPTGDGNYGYTF
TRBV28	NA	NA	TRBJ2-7	TGTGCCAGCAGTTTTAGAGGTTGGTACTTC	CASSFRGWYF
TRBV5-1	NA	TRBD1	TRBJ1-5	TGCGCCAGCAGCCCCGGGACAGGGGTTAGCAATCAGCCCCAGCATTTT	CASSPGTGVSNQPQHF
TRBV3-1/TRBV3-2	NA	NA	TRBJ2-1	TGTGCCAGCAGCCAAGTCCGGGCGGGTGAGCAGTTCTTC	CASSQVRAGEQFF
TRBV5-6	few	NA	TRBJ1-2	TGTGCCAGCAGCTCGCCCGGGGGATATGGCTACACCTTC	CASSSPGGYGYTF
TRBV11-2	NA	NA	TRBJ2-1	TGTGCCAGCAGGAACCTCAGGGCTTGGCGGAATGAGCAGTTCTTC	CASRNLRAWRNEQFF
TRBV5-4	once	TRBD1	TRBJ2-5	TGTGCCAGCAGCTCTCGGGACAGGGCTGATCTTGAGACCCAGTACTTC	CASSSRDRADLETQYF
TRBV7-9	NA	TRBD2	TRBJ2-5	TGTGCCAGCAGTCTCGGACTAGCGGGAGTTTCGGAGACCCAGTACTTC	CASSLGLAGVSETQYF
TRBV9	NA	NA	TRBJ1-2	TGTGCCAGCAGCAAACAGGATACCTATGGCTACACCTTC	CASSKQDTYGYTF
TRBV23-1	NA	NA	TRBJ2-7	TGCGCCGGAACCGATAAGGGAAAGGGGAAGGAGCAGTACTTC	CAGTDKGKGKEQYF
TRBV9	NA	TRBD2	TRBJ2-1	TGTGCCAGCACCCACAAAGCGGGAAGCTCCTACAATGAGCAGTTCTTC	CASTHKAGSSYNEQFF
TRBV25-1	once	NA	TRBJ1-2	TGTGCCACCAGTGCGGTGGGGGCGCTTGGCTACACCTTC	CATSAVGALGYTF
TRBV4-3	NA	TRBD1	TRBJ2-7	TGCGCCAGCAGCCAAGGCCCGGGACAGACACCCTACGAGCAGTACTTC	CASSQGPGQTPYEQYF
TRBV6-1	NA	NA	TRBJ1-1	TGTGCCAGCAGTGAAGCGAAAGGGGCAATCACTGAAGCTTTCTTT	CASSEAKGAITEAFF
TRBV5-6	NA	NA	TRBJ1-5	TGTGCCAGCAGCTTGTGGTCGATAGGTTGGGGAGGAAATCAGCCCCAGCATTTT	CASSLWSIGWGGNQPQHF
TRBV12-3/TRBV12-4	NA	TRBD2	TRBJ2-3	TGTGCCACTTCTCTGGGGCGGGAGGATACGCAGTATTTT	CATSLGREDTQYF
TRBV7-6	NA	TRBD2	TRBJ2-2	TGTGCCAGCAGCGGACTAGCGGTCAACACCGGGGAGCTGTTTTTT	CASSGLAVNTGELFF
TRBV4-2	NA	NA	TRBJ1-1	TGTGCCAGCAGCCAAGCCGCTACCCAGGTGAACACTGAAGCTTTCTTT	CASSQAATQVNTEAFF
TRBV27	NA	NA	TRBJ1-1	TGTGCCAGCAGCTACAGGAACATGAACACTGAAGCTTTCTTT	CASSYRNMNTEAFF
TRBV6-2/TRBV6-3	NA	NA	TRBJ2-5	TGTGCCAGCAGCCATAGCGGAAGGTACCAAGAGACCCAGTACTTC	CASSHSGRYQETQYF
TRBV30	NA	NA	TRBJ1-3	TGTGCCTGGAGTAGCGGGGTTGGAAACACCATATATTTT	CAWSSGVGNTIYF
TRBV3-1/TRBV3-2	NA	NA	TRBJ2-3	TGTGCCAGCAGCCATTCTAGCACAGATACGCAGTATTTT	CASSHSSTDTQYF
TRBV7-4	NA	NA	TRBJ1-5	TGTGCCAGCAGCTTAATAAGCAATCAGCCCCAGCATTTT	CASSLISNQPQHF
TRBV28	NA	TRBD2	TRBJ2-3	TGTGCCAGCAGTTTAAGGGCGGGAGGGCTTAGCACAGATACGCAGTATTTT	CASSLRAGGLSTDTQYF
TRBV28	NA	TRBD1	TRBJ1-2	TGTGCCAGCATCGGGGGACAGGGGCTTGGCTACACCTTC	CASIGGQGLGYTF
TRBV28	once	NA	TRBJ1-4	TGTGCCAGCAGAAGGGGTGAAAAACTGTTTTTT	CASRRGEKLFF
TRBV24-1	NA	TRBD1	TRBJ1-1	TGTGCCACCAGAGACAGGGGTAACACTGAAGCTTTCTTT	CATRDRGNTEAFF
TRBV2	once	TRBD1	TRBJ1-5	TGTGCCAGCAGTGAAGTCCGGACAGGCGGCAATCAGCCCCAGCATTTT	CASSEVRTGGNQPQHF
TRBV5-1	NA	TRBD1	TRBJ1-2	TGCGCCAGCAGCTTGTTGCAGGGGGACTATGGCTACACCTTC	CASSLLQGDYGYTF
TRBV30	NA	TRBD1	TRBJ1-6	TGTGCCTGGAATGGACAGGGGGCTCATAATTCACCCCTCCACTTT	CAWNGQGAHNSPLHF
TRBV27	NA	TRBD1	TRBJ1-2	TGTGCCAGCAGTTTCTCCATGACAGGGGTGGATGGCTACACCTTC	CASSFSMTGVDGYTF